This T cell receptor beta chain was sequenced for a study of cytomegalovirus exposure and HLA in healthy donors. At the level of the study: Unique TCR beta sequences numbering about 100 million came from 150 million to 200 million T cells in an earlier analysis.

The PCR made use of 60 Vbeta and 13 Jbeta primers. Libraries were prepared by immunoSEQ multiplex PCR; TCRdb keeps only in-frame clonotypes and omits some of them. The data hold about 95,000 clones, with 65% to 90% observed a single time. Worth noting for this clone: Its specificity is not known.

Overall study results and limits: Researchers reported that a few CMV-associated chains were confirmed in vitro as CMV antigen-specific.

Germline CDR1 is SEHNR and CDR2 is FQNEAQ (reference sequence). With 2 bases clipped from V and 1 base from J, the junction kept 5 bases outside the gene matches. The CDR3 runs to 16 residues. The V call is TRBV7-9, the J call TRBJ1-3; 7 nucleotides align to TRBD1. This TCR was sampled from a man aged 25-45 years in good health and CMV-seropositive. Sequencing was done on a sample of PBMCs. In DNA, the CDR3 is TGTGCCAGCAGCTTACAGGGGGGCTTGTCTGGAAACACCATATATTTT. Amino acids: CASSLQGGLSGNTIYF.